This T cell receptor beta chain was identified in a study of T cell responses to AZD1222 COVID-19 vaccine (dated by TCRdb to the early 2020s). Background on the whole study: Because spike-specific TCR depth and breadth did not differ between the two schedules, AZD1222 recipients who got a second dose at roughly 4 weeks were pooled with those who got a second dose at roughly 12 weeks. TCR sequencing was performed for approximately 240 trial participants, of whom 200 to 210 were given two doses of AZD1222 and approximately 26 were given two doses of MenACWY control vaccine. Trial participants were enrolled by age into subgroups of 18-55, 56-69 and 70-plus years, and around 150, 28 and 57 TCR-sequenced participants, respectively, were included in these subgroups. Beyond this particular receptor, the publication reports: A significant rise in spike-specific TCR breadth and depth was observed after two AZD1222 doses relative to day 0 and relative to MenACWY recipients. Nearly half of unique spike-specific TCRs reportedly recognized epitopes outside regions mutated in the B.1.351 and B.1.1.7 variants. Conclusions about previously exposed vaccinees are limited, since just 5 or 6 AZD1222 recipients were seropositive for SARS-CoV-2 at baseline. In the small 56-69-year group, the increase in depth fell short of significance, most likely because of low power. Participants were mostly white British and included more females than males, and it was suggested by the authors that clonal diversity may have been underestimated. The whole spike protein was spanned by vaccine-associated CD4 TCRs, and dominant responses were seen in regions 160-218 and 743-854. Because no day 14 peak-response samples were available, repertoires were characterized only after the peak T cell response.

To note about this clone: Its antigen has not been determined. One base away there is no much larger clone; base qualities are not given.

The sample's time point, from its label and the paper: baseline before first vaccination. The vaccinee samples were drawn from two UK trials, COV001 and COV002, one of which was a single-blind randomized controlled phase 2/3 trial testing AZD1222 (ChAdOx1 nCoV-19) in healthy adults. For TCRbeta chain sequencing, PBMC samples were collected from trial participants at day 0 and at day 28 after the second dose. The cysteine opens and the phenylalanine closes a CDR3 of 17 amino acids. CDR3 DNA only is kept here, 51 bases in frame from base 1. CDR1 PRHDT and CDR2 FYEKMQ are derived from the germline V gene (reference sequence). The junction shows trimming of 2 bases on V and 5 bases on J, and the gene matches do not reach 8 bases of it. The CDR3 regions of human TCRbeta chains were subjected to immunosequencing. In the paper's pipeline: TCRs in the repertoires were compared against a reference library of SARS-CoV-2-specific TCRs that had been generated with the MIRA antigen-specificity platform. Breadth was defined as the fraction of unique TCRs that were SARS-CoV-2-associated. Depth was defined as the fraction of total T cells that were SARS-CoV-2-associated. Using the MIRA data, each spike-specific TCR was mapped to the spike region that the TCR reacts to and placed in a CD4 or CD8 class. Log10-transformed breadth and depth values were compared by one-way ANOVA with Sidak's multiple comparisons tests. This immuneACCESS table, as held by TCRdb, lists in-frame sequences with V and J called but not all clones. Of the missing ones, under half trace to an unresolved V gene in checked studies; the others have no known cause. V, J and clone size were drawn from that table, and D and trimming were deduced from the DNA. This sample comprises 95,000 to 100,000 clones, 86% of them detected only once. The top ten constitute around 1.5% of the sample.

This chain joins TRBV13 to TRBJ2-1; TRBD2 fits 11 bases in the junction. The sequence came from an adult in good health. This specimen was peripheral blood, taken on day 0 of AZD1222 vaccination. In nucleotides, the sequence is TGTGCCAGCAGCTTACCCAGGGGACTAGCGGTTGACAATGAGCAGTTCTTC. Its protein reads: CASSLPRGLAVDNEQFF.